This TCR beta chain originates from a study of response to subunit inactivated influenza vaccine. TCRdb independently ran MiXCR on the RT-PCR reads; one entry per CDR3 protein. The sample consists of 860,000 or so distinct CDR3 sequences, approximately 21% of them appearing once. Study-level results: Few new T cells, the authors suggested, are recruited by each seasonal influenza vaccination.

This clonotype was seen only a few times. Its antigen is not known. CDR1 is SGDLS, CDR2 YYNGEE, per germline. The CDR3 is 14 residues long. V lost 1 base and J lost 9; bases outside the gene matches: 7. The starting material was PBMCs from blood, obtained roughly 5 days after vaccination. The chain uses TRBV9 and TRBJ2-1; 7 nucleotides agree with TRBD2. The clonotype was recovered from a man over 45 who received an inactivated influenza vaccine. The CDR3 bases are TGTGCCAGCAGCGTAAACGGCGGGAGTGGTGAGCAGTTCTTC. It is translated as CASSVNGGSGEQFF. The entire variable domain, with the rest obtained from reference TRBV9 and TRBJ2-1, is as follows: DSGVTQTPKHLITATGQRVTLRCSPRSGDLSVYWYQQSLDQGLQFLIQYYNGEERAKGNILERFSAQQFPDLHSELNLSSLELGDSALYFCASSVNGGSGEQFFGPGTRLTVL.